This is a list of T cell receptor beta chains from one sample in a study of control samples from healthy donors and cancer patients. Profiled with immunoSEQ multiplex PCR; TCRdb holds only in-frame clones, not every one. Among 88,000 or so clones listed, around 94% were seen once. Material: blood. The receptors here all came from a woman aged 18-29 years in good health. The CDR3 runs from the conserved cysteine through the conserved F or W.

v_call: TRBV27
cdr3_aa: CASSNRNFNQPQHF

v_call: TRBV29-1
cdr3_aa: CSVGFGRGYEQYF

v_call: TRBV3-1/TRBV3-2
cdr3_aa: CASSQAAGVDTQYF

v_call: TRBV7-2
cdr3_aa: CASSLGRGTGREQYF

v_call: TRBV7-2
cdr3_aa: CASSSGTELHGYTF

v_call: TRBV12-3/TRBV12-4
cdr3_aa: CASSLGEKLFF

v_call: TRBV14
cdr3_aa: CASSQGWGGSEKLFF

v_call: TRBV28
cdr3_aa: CASDDRANYNSPLHF

v_call: TRBV27
cdr3_aa: CASSPTLAGEQYF

v_call: TRBV15
cdr3_aa: CATSREASSYNEQFF

v_call: TRBV28
cdr3_aa: CATHVAPTTEAFF

v_call: TRBV5-6
cdr3_aa: CASSLVRLGASAYEQYF

v_call: TRBV4-2
cdr3_aa: CASSQPSGGSTDTQYF

v_call: TRBV27
cdr3_aa: CATAPEYSNQPQHF

v_call: TRBV4-1
cdr3_aa: CASSQGVSGEQYF

v_call: TRBV7-9
cdr3_aa: CASSKRWASGGLGTDTQYF

v_call: TRBV2
cdr3_aa: CASSPPTTLNEKLFF

v_call: TRBV7-8
cdr3_aa: CASSRDRAIYNEQFF

v_call: TRBV9
cdr3_aa: CASSVGALDQPQHF

v_call: TRBV28
cdr3_aa: CASSPTGSQDEKLFF

v_call: TRBV10-1
cdr3_aa: CASSRLAGSSSYNEQFF

v_call: TRBV2
cdr3_aa: CASSEARVMYGTHGNSPLHF